These 6 T cell receptor beta chains came from one sample sequenced in a study of blood T cell repertoires in COVID-19 (dated by TCRdb to about 2020). Library method: the immunoSEQ multiplex PCR assay. TCRdb carries this immuneACCESS record with in-frame sequences only. Its versions omit some clonotypes, under half of them owing to an unresolved V gene in the studies checked, with the rest unexplained. The sample table contains around 220,000 clones; only one count was recorded for about 90% of them. About 1.9% of the sample belongs to the ten largest clones. The specimen was peripheral blood. The receptors shown here come from a middle-aged man with active or convalescent COVID-19.

The genes are TRBV18 and TRBJ1-1, with a weak D call TRBD1 (6 bases). Germline V gene data show CDR1 as KGHSH and CDR2 as LQKENI. This CDR3 has 14 residues. The germline V and J ends were trimmed by 3 bases and 3 bases, with 11 bases remaining between them. The CDR3 DNA sequence: TGTGCCAGCTCACCTCGGACAGACTACACTGAAGCTTTCTTT. Protein: CASSPRTDYTEAFF.

This clone occurred once. V and J are TRBV18 and TRBJ1-5; 8 positions match TRBD1. Germline lookup yields CDR1 KGHSH and CDR2 LQKENI. The ends lost 6 bases at V and 5 bases at J; junction bases unmatched: 6. This CDR3 is 14 amino acids long. The CDR3 here is CASSQTGAYQPQHF. The CDR3 nucleotides read TGTGCCAGCTCGCAGACAGGGGCCTATCAGCCCCAGCATTTT.

The V call is TRBV5-5, the J call TRBJ2-1; tentative D call: TRBD1 (6 bases). In germline, CDR1 is SGHKS, CDR2 YYEKEE (reference sequence). Trimming stripped 6 bases from V and 14 bases from J, with 33 bases between. The CDR3 loop spans 17 amino acids. The CDR3 spells CASNHLSPLTRQEGEFF. Here the CDR3 DNA reads TGTGCCAGCAACCACCTCTCCCCGCTTACTCGACAGGAAGGTGAGTTCTTC. The variable domain in full, with the rest retrieved from reference TRBV5-5 and TRBJ2-1, is DAGVTQSPTHLIKTRGQQVTLRCSPISGHKSVSWYQQVLGQGPQFIFQYYEKEERGRGNFPDRFSARQFPNYSSELNVNALLLGDSALYLCASNHLSPLTRQEGEFFGPGTRLTVL.

The chain employs TRBV2 and TRBJ1-1, with 7 positions matching TRBD1. Germline CDR1 SNHLY, CDR2 FYNNEI. The CDR3 totals 13 residues. The CDR3 here is CATNNRGDTEAFF. The DNA for the CDR3 is TGTGCGACGAATAACAGGGGCGACACTGAAGCTTTCTTT.

The V gene is TRBV27, the J gene TRBJ1-1; D ambiguous. The CDR3 loop spans 14 amino acids. V lost 0 bases and J 5 bases, leaving 10 bases between the germline ends. From germline, CDR1 is MNHEY and CDR2 SMNVEV (reference sequence). The CDR3: CASSLSASWTEAFF. The CDR3, as DNA: TGTGCCAGCAGTTTATCAGCCTCCTGGACTGAAGCTTTCTTT.

This rearrangement joins TRBV3-1 (or the pseudogene TRBV3-2) to TRBJ1-3; D is possibly TRBD1 (5 bases). This CDR3 contains 16 residues. Germline CDR1 and CDR2: LGHDT and YNNKEL (reference sequence). V shed 5 bases and J shed 11 bases, with 25 bases lying between them. The CDR3 nucleotides are TGTGCCAGCAGCTCCCGGGAGGGGTTTCTTCGGTTCGCCATATATTTT. It translates to CASSSREGFLRFAIYF.